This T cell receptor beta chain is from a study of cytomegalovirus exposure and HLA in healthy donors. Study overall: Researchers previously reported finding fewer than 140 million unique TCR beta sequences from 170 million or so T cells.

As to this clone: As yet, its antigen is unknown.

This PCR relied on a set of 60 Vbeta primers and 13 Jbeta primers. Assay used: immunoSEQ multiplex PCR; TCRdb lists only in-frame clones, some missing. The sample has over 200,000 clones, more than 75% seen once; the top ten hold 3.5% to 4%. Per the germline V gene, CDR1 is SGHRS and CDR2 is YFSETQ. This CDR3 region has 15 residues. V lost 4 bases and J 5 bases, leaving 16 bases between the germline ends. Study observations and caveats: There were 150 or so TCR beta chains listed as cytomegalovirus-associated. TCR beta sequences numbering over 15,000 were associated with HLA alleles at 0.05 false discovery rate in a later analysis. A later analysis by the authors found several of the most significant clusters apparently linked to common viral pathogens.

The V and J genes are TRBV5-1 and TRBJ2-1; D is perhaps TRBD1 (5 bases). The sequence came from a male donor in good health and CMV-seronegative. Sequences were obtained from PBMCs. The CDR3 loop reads CASSPEPGSHNEQFF. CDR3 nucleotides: TGCGCCAGCAGCCCCGAGCCAGGGTCCCACAATGAGCAGTTCTTC.